A single sample gave rise to the 18 T cell receptor beta chains below, sequenced in a study of blood T cells in healthy people across ages. The authors ran a second PCR of roughly 7 to 11 cycles using a sample-barcoded 5' primer and a J-beta primer mix. TCRdb reanalysed the 5' RACE reads using MiXCR and keeps one entry per CDR3 protein. Of 800,000 to 1,300,000 distinct CDR3 sequences listed, 25% are singletons. These data also formed part of another study, on T cells of mothers and their children.

Material for sequencing was blood. The receptors were sampled from a girl aged 2-10 years in good health.

Comments on this clonotype: A junction end diverges from the germline sequence, so it may reflect a read error. The chain combines TRBV29-1 with TRBJ2-1; D is ambiguous. Germline CDR1 and CDR2: SQVTM and ANQGSEA. This CDR3 contains 15 residues. The CDR3 bases are TGCAGCGTTGTGACCCTCGGCAGCTCCTACAATGGGCAGTTCTTC. It translates to CSVVTLGSSYNGQFF.

The CDR3 here is CASAQTGATYNEQFF. The CDR3 DNA is TGTGCCAGCGCCCAGACGGGAGCGACCTACAATGAGCAGTTCTTC. The V and J genes are TRBV11-2 and TRBJ2-1; perhaps TRBD2 as D (6 bases). The CDR3 spans 15 residues. The ends were cut back, 8 bases at V and 2 bases at J, with 16 bases in the middle. Germline V gene lookup returns CDR1 SGHAT and CDR2 FQNNGV.

This chain connects TRBV12-3 or TRBV12-4 to TRBJ2-5, with D perhaps matching TRBD1 (5 bases). V gave up 7 bases and J gave up 2 bases, with 26 bases separating them. This CDR3 is 18 amino acids long. As DNA, the CDR3 is TGTGCCAGCACTACCCCGGCGGTGACAGATCGCCTACAAGAGACCCAGTACTTC. It encodes CASTTPAVTDRLQETQYF.

The chain combines TRBV10-2 with TRBJ2-5, with D unresolved. The J call may be wrong; the DNA end is better matched by TRBJ2-1. Germline-derived CDR1 and CDR2 are WSHSY and SAAADI. The CDR3 covers 14 residues. In DNA form, the CDR3 reads TGCGCCAGCAGTGAGCTTGCTTTTCACAATGAGCAGTTCTTC. This gives the protein CASSELAFHNEQFF.

The chain recombines TRBV4-1 with TRBJ1-5; no firm D call. Germline-derived CDR1 and CDR2 are MGHRA and YSYEKL. The CDR3 sequence is 14 residues long. V was pared by 0 bases and J by 3 bases, with 6 bases between. In nucleotides, the CDR3 is TGCGCCAGCAGCCAAGACCCCTACAATCAGCCCCAGCATTTT. Translated: CASSQDPYNQPQHF.

The CDR3 sequence: CASSQDRRGRGGYTF. The CDR3 DNA reads TGCGCCAGCAGCCAAGATCGTCGGGGGCGCGGGGGCTACACCTTC. V usage is TRBV4-3 and J usage is TRBJ1-2; weak D call: TRBD1 (6 bases). This CDR3 spans 15 amino acids. Germline V gene sequence: CDR1 LGHNA, CDR2 YSLEER. V lost 0 bases and J 8 bases, leaving 16 bases between the germline ends.

The chain is built from TRBV7-2 and TRBJ2-7; TRBD1 matches at 9 bases. Germline CDR1 is SGHTA and CDR2 is FQGNSA. The CDR3 runs to 17 residues. Unmatched junction bases numbered 16, after V lost 4 bases and J lost 6 bases. The CDR3 DNA is TGTGCCAGCAGCTCATTATTGACAGGGGGAAAGGTTCGCGAGCAGTACTTC. Residues: CASSSLLTGGKVREQYF.

The chain joins TRBV11-2 to TRBJ1-1; 9 bases match TRBD1. V was clipped by 4 bases and J by 9 bases; unmatched bases: 27. Germline lookup yields CDR1 SGHAT and CDR2 FQNNGV. The CDR3 has 20 residues. This CDR3 is CASSSIKTSNRGPIWVQAFF. The CDR3, as DNA: TGTGCCAGCAGCTCCATCAAAACCTCCAACAGGGGGCCGATTTGGGTTCAAGCTTTCTTT.

The rearrangement links TRBV6-5 to TRBJ1-2; TRBD1 aligns across 10 bases. Germline CDR1 reads MNHEY; CDR2 reads SVGAGI. The CDR3 runs 15 residues. Unmatched junction bases numbered 10, after V lost 4 bases and J lost 8 bases. CDR3 sequence: CASSLTGTGVGGYTF. As DNA, the CDR3 is TGTGCCAGCAGTTTGACCGGGACAGGGGTAGGAGGCTACACCTTC.

This clonotype was detected a few times. CDR3 loop: CASSLTPSSYGYTF. In DNA, the CDR3 is TGTGCCAGCAGCTTAACACCCTCTAGTTATGGCTACACCTTC. The rearrangement uses TRBV7-3 and TRBJ1-2; no firm D call. Germline lookup yields CDR1 SGHTA and CDR2 FQGTGA. Trimming took off 0 bases at V and 5 bases at J, with 10 bases between the two ends. CDR3 size: 14 residues.

This sequence joins TRBV2 and TRBJ1-2; TRBD1 aligns across 7 bases. The CDR3 has 14 amino acids. The junction had 3 bases not matched to a gene; V was cut back by 1 base and J by 4 bases. CDR1 is SNHLY, CDR2 FYNNEI, per germline. Here the CDR3 reads CASSEGGQFYGYTF. In nucleotides, the CDR3 is TGTGCCAGCAGTGAAGGGGGACAGTTCTATGGCTACACCTTC.

The chain combines TRBV4-1 with TRBJ2-2; D is uncertain. There are 13 residues in the CDR3. CDR1 and CDR2 from the germline V gene are MGHRA and YSYEKL. V was pared by 1 base and J by 3 bases, with 3 bases between. CDR3: CASSQVYTGELFF. The CDR3 nucleotides are TGCGCCAGCAGCCAAGTTTACACCGGGGAGCTGTTTTTT.

The V gene is TRBV6-6, the J gene TRBJ1-2, with D perhaps matching TRBD1 (5 bases). V shed 5 bases and J shed 5 bases, with 9 bases lying between them. The CDR3 consists of 12 residues. The V gene's germline CDR1 is MNHNY and CDR2 SVGAGI (reference sequence). CDR3 sequence (DNA): TGTGCCAGCAGTAGGGACCAGTATGGCTACACCTTC. Protein: CASSRDQYGYTF.

The chain combines TRBV25-1 with TRBJ2-5, with a weak D call TRBD1 (5 bases). The J call may be incorrect, as the DNA end agrees better with TRBJ2-1. The germline V gene encodes CDR1 MGHDK and CDR2 SYGVNS. The CDR3 totals 12 residues. The CDR3 is CASSNRILEQFF. The CDR3 DNA sequence: TGTGCCAGCAGTAACAGGATCCTCGAGCAGTTCTTC.

This clonotype has just a few counts. This chain joins TRBV20-1 and TRBJ2-1; D might be TRBD2 (6 bases). The V and J ends lost 6 bases and 6 bases respectively, with 18 bases between them. CDR1 is DFQATT, CDR2 SNEGSKA, per germline (reference sequence). This CDR3 comprises 14 residues. The CDR3 DNA is TGCAGTGCCACGGGACTCTGGGTAGGCAATGAGCAGTTCTTC. Protein product: CSATGLWVGNEQFF.

V and J are TRBV4-3 and TRBJ2-1; TRBD1 or TRBD2 may be the D gene (5 bases each). V was clipped by 0 bases and J by 10 bases, with 16 bases between them. The CDR3 is made up of 15 amino acids. The V gene's germline CDR1 is LGHNA and CDR2 YSLEER. This CDR3 reads CASSQEGDLLLEQFF. CDR3 bases: TGCGCCAGCAGCCAAGAAGGGGACCTGCTGCTGGAGCAGTTCTTC.

The chain is built from TRBV7-9 and TRBJ2-3, with D tentatively TRBD2 (5 bases). The CDR3 totals 14 residues. Between the trimmed V and J ends, which lost 6 bases and 5 bases, there was a span of 15 bases. Germline CDR1 is SEHNR and CDR2 is FQNEAQ (reference sequence). This chain's CDR3 is CASRLVGVQDTQYF. CDR3 in DNA: TGTGCCAGCAGACTAGTCGGGGTACAAGATACGCAGTATTTT. The full variable domain, rest sourced from reference TRBV7-9 and TRBJ2-3, is DTGVSQNPRHKITKRGQNVTFRCDPISEHNRLYWYRQTLGQGPEFLTYFQNEAQLEKSRLLSDRFSAERPKGSFSTLEIQRTEQGDSAMYLCASRLVGVQDTQYFGPGTRLTVL.

The table lists this clonotype with a few counts. The chain joins TRBV3-1 to TRBJ1-1; no reliable D call. Germline lookup yields CDR1 LGHDT and CDR2 YNNKEL (reference sequence). This CDR3 has 16 amino acids. The V end lost 1 base, the J end lost 1 base, and 13 bases lay between the germline ends. The CDR3 here is CASSQVRRRGNTEAFF. In DNA, the CDR3 is TGTGCCAGCAGCCAAGTTAGACGGCGGGGGAACACTGAAGCTTTCTTT.